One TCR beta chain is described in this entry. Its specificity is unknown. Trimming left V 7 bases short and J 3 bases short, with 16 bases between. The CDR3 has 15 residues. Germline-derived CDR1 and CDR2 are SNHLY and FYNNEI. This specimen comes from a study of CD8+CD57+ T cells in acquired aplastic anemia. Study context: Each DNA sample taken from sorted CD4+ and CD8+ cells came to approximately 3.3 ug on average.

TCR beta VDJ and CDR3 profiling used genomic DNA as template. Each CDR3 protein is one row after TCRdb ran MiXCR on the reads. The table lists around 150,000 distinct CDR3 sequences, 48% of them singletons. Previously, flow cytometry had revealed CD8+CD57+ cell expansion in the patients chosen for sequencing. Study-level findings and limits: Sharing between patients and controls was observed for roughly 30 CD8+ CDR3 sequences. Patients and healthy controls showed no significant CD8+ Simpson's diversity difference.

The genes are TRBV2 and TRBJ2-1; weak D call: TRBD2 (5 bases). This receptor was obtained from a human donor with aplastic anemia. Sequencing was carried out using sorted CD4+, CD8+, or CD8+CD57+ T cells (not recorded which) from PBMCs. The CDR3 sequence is CASKTADTDYNEQFF. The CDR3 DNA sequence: TGTGCCAGCAAAACAGCGGATACAGACTACAATGAGCAGTTCTTC.